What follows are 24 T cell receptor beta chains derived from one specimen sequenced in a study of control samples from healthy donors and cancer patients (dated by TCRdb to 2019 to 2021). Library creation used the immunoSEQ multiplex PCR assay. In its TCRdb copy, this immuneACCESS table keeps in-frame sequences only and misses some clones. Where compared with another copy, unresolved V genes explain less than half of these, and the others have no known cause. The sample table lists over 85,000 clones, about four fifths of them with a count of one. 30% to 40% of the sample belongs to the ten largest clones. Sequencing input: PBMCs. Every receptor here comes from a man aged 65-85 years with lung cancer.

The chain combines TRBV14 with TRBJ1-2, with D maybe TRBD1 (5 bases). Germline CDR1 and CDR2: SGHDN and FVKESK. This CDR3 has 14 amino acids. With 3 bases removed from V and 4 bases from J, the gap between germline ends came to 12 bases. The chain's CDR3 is CASSHGGAPYGYTF. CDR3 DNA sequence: TGTGCCAGCAGCCATGGAGGGGCGCCCTATGGCTACACCTTC.

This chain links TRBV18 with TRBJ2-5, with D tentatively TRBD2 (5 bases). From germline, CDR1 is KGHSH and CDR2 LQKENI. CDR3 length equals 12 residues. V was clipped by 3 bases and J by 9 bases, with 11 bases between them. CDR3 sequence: CASSPSDRSQYF. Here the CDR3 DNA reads TGTGCCAGCTCACCTAGCGACCGGTCCCAGTACTTC.

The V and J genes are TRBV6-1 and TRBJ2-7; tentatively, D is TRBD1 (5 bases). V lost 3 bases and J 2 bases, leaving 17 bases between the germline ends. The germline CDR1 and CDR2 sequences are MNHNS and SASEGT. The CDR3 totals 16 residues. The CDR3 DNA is TGTGCCAGCAGTGATCCCAGGAGACAGCAAACCTACGAGCAGTACTTC. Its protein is CASSDPRRQQTYEQYF.

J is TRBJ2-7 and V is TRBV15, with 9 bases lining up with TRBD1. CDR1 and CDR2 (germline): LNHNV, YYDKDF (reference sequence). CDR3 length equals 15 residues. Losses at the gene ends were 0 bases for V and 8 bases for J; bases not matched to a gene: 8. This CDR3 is CATSREGQGPGKQYF. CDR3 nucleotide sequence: TGTGCCACCAGCAGAGAGGGACAGGGACCGGGGAAGCAGTACTTC.

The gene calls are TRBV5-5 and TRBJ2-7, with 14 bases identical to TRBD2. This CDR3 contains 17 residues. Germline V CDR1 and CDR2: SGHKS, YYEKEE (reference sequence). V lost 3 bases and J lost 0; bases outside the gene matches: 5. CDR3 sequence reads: CASSSRTSGGSSYEQYF. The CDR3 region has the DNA TGTGCCAGCAGCTCCCGGACTAGCGGGGGGAGCTCCTACGAGCAGTACTTC.

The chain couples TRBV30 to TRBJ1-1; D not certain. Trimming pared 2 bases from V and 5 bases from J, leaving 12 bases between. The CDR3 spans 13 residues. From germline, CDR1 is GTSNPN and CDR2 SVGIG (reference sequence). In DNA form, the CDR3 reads TGTGCCTGGAGTAAAGCCCTGGAGACTGAAGCTTTCTTT. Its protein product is CAWSKALETEAFF.

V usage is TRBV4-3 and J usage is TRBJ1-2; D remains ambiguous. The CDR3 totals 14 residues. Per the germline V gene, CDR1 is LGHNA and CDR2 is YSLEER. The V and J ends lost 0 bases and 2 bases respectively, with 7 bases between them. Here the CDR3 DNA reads TGCGCCAGCAGCCAAGATCCAGCGAACTATGGCTACACCTTC. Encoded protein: CASSQDPANYGYTF.

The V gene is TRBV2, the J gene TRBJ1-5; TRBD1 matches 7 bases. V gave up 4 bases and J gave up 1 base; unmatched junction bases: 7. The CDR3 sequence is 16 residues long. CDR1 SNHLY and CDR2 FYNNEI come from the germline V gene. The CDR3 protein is CASSANTGASNQPQHF. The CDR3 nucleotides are TGTGCCAGCAGTGCCAATACAGGGGCGAGCAATCAGCCCCAGCATTTT.

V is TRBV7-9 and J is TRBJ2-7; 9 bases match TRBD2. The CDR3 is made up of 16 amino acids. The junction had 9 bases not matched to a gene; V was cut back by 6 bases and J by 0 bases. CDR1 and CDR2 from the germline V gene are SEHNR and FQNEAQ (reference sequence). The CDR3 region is CASRTSSSGDSYEQYF. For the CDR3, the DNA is TGTGCCAGCAGGACGAGCTCTAGCGGGGACTCCTACGAGCAGTACTTC.

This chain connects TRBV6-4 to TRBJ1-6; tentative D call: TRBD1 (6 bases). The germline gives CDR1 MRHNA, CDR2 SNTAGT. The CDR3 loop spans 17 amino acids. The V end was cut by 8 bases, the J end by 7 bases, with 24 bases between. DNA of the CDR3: TGTGCCAGCTCCCCCGACCTACTCTTGCAGGGGAATTCACCCCTCCACTTT. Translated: CASSPDLLLQGNSPLHF.

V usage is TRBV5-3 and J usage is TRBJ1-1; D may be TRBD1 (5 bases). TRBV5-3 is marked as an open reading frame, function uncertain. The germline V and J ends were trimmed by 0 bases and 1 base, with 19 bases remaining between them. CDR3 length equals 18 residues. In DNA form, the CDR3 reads TGTGCCAGAAGCTTGGACGCCCAACCGGGAGGGGAGAACACTGAAGCTTTCTTT. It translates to CARSLDAQPGGENTEAFF.

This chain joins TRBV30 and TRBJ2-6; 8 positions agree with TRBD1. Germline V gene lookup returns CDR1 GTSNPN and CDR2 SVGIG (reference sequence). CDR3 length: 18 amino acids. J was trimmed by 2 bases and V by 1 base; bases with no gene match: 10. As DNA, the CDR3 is TGTGCCTGGAGTGAGGTGGGCAGGGGGCTGGCTGGGGCCAACGTCCTGACTTTC. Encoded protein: CAWSEVGRGLAGANVLTF.

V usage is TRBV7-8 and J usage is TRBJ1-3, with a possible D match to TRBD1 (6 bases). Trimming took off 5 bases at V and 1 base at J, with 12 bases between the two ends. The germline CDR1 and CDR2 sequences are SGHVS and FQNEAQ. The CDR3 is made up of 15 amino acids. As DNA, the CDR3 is TGTGCCAGCAGCCCCTTAGGGGGTTCTGGAAACACCATATATTTT. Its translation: CASSPLGGSGNTIYF.

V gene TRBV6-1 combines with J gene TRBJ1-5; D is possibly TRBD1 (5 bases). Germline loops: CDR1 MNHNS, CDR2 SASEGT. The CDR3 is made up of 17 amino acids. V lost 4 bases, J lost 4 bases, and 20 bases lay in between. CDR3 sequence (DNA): TGTGCCAGCAGTGCACTATCCGGGACTGCCTTGAATCAGCCCCAGCATTTT. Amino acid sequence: CASSALSGTALNQPQHF.

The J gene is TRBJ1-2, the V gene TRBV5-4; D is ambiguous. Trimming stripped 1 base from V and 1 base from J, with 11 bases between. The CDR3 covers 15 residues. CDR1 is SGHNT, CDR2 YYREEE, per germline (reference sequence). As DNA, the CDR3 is TGTGCCAGCAGCTTGCGCAGTTCGGTTAACTATGGCTACACCTTC. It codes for CASSLRSSVNYGYTF. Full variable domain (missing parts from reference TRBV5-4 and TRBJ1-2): ETGVTQSPTHLIKTRGQQVTLRCSSQSGHNTVSWYQQALGQGPQFIFQYYREEENGRGNFPPRFSGLQFPNYSSELNVNALELDDSALYLCASSLRSSVNYGYTFGSGTRLTVV.

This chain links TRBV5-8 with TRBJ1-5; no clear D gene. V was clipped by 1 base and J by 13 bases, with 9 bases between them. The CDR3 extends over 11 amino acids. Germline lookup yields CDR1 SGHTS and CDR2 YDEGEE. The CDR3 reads CASSLYLGQHF. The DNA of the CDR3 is TGTGCCAGCAGCTTGTATCTAGGTCAGCATTTT.

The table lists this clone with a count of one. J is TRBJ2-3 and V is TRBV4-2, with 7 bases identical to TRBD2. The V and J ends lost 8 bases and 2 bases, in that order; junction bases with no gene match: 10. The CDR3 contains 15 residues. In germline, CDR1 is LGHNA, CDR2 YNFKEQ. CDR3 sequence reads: CASAPRGEDTDTQYF. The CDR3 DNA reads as TGTGCCAGCGCGCCCCGGGGGGAGGACACAGATACGCAGTATTTT.

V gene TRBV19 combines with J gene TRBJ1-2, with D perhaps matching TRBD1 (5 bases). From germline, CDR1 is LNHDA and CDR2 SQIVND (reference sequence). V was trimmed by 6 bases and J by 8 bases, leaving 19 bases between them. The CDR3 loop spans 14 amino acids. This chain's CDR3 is CASSSQRGENGYTF. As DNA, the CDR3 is TGTGCCAGTAGCTCTCAAAGAGGGGAAAACGGCTACACCTTC.

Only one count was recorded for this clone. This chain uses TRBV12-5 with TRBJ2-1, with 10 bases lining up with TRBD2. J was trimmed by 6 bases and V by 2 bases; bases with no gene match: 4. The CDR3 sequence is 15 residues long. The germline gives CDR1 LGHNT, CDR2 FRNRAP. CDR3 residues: CASGLSGGASNEQFF. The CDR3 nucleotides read TGTGCTAGTGGTTTGAGCGGGGGGGCCTCCAATGAGCAGTTCTTC.

Here the CDR3 reads CASSKGQGRDTQYF. CDR3 DNA sequence: TGTGCCAGCAGCAAGGGACAGGGAAGAGATACGCAGTATTTT. This chain uses TRBV21-1 with TRBJ2-3; TRBD1 is the table's D call, not checked against the DNA. TRBV21-1 is a documented pseudogene. The length of the CDR3 is 14 residues.

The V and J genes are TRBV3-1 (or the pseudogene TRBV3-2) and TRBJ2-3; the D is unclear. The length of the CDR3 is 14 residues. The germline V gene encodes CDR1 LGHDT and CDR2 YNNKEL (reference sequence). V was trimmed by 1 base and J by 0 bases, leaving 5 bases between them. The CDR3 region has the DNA TGTGCCAGCAGCCAAGGTGGGAGCACAGATACGCAGTATTTT. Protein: CASSQGGSTDTQYF.

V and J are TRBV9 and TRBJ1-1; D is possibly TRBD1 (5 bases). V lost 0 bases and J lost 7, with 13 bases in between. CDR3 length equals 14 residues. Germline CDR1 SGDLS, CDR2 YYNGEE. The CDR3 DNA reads TGTGCCAGCAGCGTAGCCCCAGGTGGGGGTGAAGCTTTCTTT. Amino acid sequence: CASSVAPGGGEAFF.

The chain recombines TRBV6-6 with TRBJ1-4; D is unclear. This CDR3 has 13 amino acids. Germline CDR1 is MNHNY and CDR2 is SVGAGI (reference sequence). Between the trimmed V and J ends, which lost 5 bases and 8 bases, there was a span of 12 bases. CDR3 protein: CASSLRLGEKLFF. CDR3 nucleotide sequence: TGTGCCAGCAGTCTGAGGCTAGGAGAAAAACTGTTTTTT.

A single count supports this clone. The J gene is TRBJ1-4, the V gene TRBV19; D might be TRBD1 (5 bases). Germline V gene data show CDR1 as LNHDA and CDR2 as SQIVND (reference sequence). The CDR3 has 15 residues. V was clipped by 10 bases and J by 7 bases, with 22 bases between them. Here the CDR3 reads CATTRDGVLGEKLFF. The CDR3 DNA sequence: TGTGCCACTACCAGGGATGGGGTTCTGGGTGAAAAACTGTTTTTT.